This T cell receptor (beta chain) was documented in a study of human T cells and chemical hapten exposure. V lost 3 bases, J lost 4 bases, and 16 bases lay in between. Germline assignment: CDR1 MNHEY and CDR2 SMNVEV (reference sequence). The CDR3 runs to 15 residues. The time point denotes: pre-sensitization, week 0. Documented treatment: therapeutic diphenylcyclopropenone sensitization with weekly scalp DPC. The study drew its donors from alopecia patients who were 18 to 70 years old and suitable for DPC. Someone pulled total RNA out of unfractionated whole blood. This clonotype was counted at least ten times. Individual cDNA molecules (in the library) carried attached unique molecular identifiers. As handled by the study authors: Sample-level TCR yields exhibited a median of around 93,000, with a range of about 23,224 to 690,600. TCRdb re-called the RACE reads through MiXCR, storing one row per CDR3 protein. TCRdb's processing, not the study's, gives the V and J calls here. The sample contains around 350,000 distinct CDR3 sequences, approximately 5.8% of which appear only once.

The sequence came from a woman younger than 35 with alopecia areata. Some clones in this sample may be carry-over from other donors' samples. This specimen consisted of whole blood, obtained in connection with sensitization to the hapten diphenylcyclopropenone (DPC). The chain combines TRBV27 with TRBJ2-7, with D unresolved. DNA for the CDR3: TGTGCCAGCAGTTTCTCCCGAGACGGCTTTTACGAGCAGTACTTC. It encodes CASSFSRDGFYEQYF.